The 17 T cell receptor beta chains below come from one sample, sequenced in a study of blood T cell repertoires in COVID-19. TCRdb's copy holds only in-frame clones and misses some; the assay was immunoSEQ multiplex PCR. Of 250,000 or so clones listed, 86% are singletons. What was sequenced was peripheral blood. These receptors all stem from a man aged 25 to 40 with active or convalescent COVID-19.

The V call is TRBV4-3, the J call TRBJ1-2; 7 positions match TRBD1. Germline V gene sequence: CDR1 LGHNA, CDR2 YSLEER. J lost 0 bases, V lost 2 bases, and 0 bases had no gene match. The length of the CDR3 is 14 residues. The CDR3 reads CASSQTGANYGYTF. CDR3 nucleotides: TGCGCCAGCAGCCAAACAGGGGCTAACTATGGCTACACCTTC.

The CDR3 region has the DNA TGTGCCAGCAGCCCGACAGAGACAGGGCAGTCTCAGCCCCAGCATTTT. Translation gives CASSPTETGQSQPQHF. The chain recombines TRBV7-8 with TRBJ1-5, with 7 positions matching TRBD1. The germline V gene has CDR1 SGHVS and CDR2 FQNEAQ. The CDR3 is 16 residues long. V lost 5 bases, J lost 6 bases, and 13 bases stayed unmatched. Using reference TRBV7-8 and TRBJ1-5 for the parts outside the CDR3, the full variable domain is GAGVSQSPRYKVAKRGQDVALRCDPISGHVSLFWYQQALGQGPEFLTYFQNEAQLDKSGLPSDRFFAERPEGSVSTLKIQRTQQEDSAVYLCASSPTETGQSQPQHFGDGTRLSIL.

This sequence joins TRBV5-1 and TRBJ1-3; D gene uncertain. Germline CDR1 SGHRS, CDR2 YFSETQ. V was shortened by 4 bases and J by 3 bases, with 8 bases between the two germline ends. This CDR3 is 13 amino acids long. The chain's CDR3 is CASSPDIGNTIYF. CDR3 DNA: TGCGCCAGCAGCCCAGATATTGGAAACACCATATATTTT.

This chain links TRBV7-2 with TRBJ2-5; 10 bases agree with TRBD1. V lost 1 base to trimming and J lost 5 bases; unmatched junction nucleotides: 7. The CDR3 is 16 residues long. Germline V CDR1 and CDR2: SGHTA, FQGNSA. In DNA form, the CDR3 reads TGTGCCAGCAGCTTAGTATCGACAGGGGGCCTGGAGACCCAGTACTTC. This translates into CASSLVSTGGLETQYF.

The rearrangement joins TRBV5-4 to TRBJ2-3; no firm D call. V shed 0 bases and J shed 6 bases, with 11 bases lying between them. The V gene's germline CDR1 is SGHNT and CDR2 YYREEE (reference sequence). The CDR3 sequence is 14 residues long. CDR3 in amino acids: CASSLAVLSDTQYF. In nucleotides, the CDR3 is TGTGCCAGCAGCTTGGCGGTCTTATCCGATACGCAGTATTTT.

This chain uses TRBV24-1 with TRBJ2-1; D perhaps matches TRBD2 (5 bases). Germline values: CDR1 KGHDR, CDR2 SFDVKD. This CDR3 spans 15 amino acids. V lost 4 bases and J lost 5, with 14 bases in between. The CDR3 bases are TGTGCCACCAGTGAAGGACTGGGCGGGCACAATGAGCAGTTCTTC. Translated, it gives CATSEGLGGHNEQFF.

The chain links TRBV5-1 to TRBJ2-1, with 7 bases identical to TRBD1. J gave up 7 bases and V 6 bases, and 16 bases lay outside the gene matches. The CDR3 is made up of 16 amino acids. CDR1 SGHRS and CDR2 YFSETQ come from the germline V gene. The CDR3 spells CASTIRTGRGHNEQFF. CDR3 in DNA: TGCGCCAGCACGATCAGGACAGGCCGGGGACATAATGAGCAGTTCTTC.

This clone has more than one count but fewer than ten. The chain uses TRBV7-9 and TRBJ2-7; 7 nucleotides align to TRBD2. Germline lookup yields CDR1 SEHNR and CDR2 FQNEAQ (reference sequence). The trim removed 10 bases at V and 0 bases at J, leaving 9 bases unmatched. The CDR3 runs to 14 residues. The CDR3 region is CATGAGGSSYEQYF. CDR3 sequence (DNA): TGTGCCACGGGCGCCGGGGGGAGCTCCTACGAGCAGTACTTC.

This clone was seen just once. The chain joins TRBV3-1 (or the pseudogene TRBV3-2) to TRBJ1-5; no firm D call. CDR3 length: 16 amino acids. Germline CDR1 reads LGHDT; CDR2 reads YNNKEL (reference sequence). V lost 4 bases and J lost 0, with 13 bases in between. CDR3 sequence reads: CASSPPLLISNQPQHF. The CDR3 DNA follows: TGTGCCAGCAGCCCGCCCCTATTAATTAGCAATCAGCCCCAGCATTTT.

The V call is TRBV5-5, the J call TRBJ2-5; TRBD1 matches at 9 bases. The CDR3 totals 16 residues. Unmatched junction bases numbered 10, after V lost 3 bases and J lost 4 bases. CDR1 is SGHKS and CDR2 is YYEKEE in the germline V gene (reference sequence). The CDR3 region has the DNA TGTGCCAGCAGCTACCAGACAGGGGGAAAACGAGAGACCCAGTACTTC. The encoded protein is CASSYQTGGKRETQYF.

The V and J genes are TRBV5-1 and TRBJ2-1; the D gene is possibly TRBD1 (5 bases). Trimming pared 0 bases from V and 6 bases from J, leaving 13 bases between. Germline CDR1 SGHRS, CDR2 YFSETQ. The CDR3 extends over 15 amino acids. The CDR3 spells CASSLALLDSNEQFF. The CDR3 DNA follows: TGCGCCAGCAGCTTGGCCTTGTTAGACAGCAATGAGCAGTTCTTC.

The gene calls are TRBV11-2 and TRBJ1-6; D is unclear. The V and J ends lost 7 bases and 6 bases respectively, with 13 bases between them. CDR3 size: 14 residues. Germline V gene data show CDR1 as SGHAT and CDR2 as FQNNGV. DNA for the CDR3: TGTGCCAGCACCGTACAGCCGTCTAATTCACCCCTCCACTTT. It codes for CASTVQPSNSPLHF.

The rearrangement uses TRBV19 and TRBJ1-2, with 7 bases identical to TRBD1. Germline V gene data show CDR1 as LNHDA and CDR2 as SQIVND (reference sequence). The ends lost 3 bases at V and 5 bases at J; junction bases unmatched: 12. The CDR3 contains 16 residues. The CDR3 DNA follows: TGTGCCAGTAGTATTTCCTGGCGGGACAGACGGTATGGCTACACCTTC. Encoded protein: CASSISWRDRRYGYTF.

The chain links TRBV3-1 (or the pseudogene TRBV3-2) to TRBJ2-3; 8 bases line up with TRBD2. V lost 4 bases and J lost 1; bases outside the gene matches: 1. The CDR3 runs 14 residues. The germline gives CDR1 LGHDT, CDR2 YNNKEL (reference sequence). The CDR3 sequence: CASSLGGGTDTQYF. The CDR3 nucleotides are TGTGCCAGCAGCCTCGGGGGGGGCACAGATACGCAGTATTTT.

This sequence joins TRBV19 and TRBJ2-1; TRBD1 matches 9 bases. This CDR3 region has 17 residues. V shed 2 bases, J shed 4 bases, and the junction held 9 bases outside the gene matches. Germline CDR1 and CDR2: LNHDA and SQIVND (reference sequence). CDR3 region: CASSIMFRTGAYNEQFF. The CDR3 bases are TGTGCCAGTAGTATAATGTTTCGGACAGGGGCATACAATGAGCAGTTCTTC.

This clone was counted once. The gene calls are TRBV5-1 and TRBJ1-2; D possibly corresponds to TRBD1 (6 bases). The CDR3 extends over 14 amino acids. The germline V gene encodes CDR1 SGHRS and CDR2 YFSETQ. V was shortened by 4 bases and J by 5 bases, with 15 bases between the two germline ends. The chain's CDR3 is CASSPDTGLYGYTF. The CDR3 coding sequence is TGCGCCAGCAGCCCCGATACAGGGTTATATGGCTACACCTTC.

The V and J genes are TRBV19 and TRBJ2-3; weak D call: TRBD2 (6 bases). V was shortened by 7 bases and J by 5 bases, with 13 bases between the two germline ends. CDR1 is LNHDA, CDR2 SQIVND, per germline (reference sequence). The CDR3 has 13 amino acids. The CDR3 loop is CASNRGTGDTQYF. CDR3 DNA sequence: TGTGCCAGTAACCGGGGGACCGGAGATACGCAGTATTTT. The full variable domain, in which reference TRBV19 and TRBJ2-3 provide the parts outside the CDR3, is DGGITQSPKYLFRKEGQNVTLSCEQNLNHDAMYWYRQDPGQGLRLIYYSQIVNDFQKGDIAEGYSVSREKKESFPLTVTSAQKNPTAFYLCASNRGTGDTQYFGPGTRLTVL.